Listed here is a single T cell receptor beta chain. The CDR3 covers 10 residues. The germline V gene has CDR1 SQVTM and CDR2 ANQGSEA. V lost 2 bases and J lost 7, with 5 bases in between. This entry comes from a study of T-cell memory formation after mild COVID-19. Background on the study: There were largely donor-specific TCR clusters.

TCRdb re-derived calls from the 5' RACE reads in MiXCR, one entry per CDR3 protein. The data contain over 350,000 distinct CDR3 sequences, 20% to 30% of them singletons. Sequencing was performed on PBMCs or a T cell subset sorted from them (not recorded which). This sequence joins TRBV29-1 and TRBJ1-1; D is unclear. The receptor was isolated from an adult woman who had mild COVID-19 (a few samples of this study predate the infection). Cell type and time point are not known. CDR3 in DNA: TGCAGCGTTGAAATTGTTGAAGCTTTCTTT. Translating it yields CSVEIVEAFF. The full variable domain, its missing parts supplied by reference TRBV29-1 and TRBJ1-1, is SAVISQKPSRDICQRGTSLTIQCQVDSQVTMMFWYRQQPGQSLTLIATANQGSEATYESGFVIDKFPISRPNLTFSTLTVSNMSPEDSSIYLCSVEIVEAFFGQGTRLTVV.